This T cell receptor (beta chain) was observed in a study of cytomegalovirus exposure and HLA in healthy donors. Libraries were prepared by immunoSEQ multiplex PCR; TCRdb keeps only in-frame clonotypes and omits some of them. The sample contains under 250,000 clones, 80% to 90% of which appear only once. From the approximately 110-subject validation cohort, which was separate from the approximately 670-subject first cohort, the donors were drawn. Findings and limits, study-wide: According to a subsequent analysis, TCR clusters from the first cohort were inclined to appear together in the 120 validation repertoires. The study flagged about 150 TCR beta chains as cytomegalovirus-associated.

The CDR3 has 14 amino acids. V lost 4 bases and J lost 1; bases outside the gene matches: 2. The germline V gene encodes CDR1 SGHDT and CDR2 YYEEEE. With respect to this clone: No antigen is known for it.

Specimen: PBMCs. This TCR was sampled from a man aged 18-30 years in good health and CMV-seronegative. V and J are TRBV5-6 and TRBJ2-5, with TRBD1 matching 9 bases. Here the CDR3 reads CASSIQGAQETQYF. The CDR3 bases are TGTGCCAGCAGCATACAGGGGGCCCAAGAGACCCAGTACTTC.